This T cell receptor (beta chain) emerged from a study of shared clonotypes between healthy human individuals. The CDR3 is 12 residues long. Germline loops: CDR1 SGDLS, CDR2 YYNGEE. V was trimmed by 0 bases and J by 3 bases, leaving 0 bases between them. This clone was seen a handful of times. Antigen unknown. Regarding the study as a whole: Depth was large, yet rarefaction showed that sorted-subset sequencing was incomplete. Generation probability values for non-shared clonotypes were lower than those for clonotypes shared by all four donors.

TCRdb keeps only in-frame clones here, not all; method: immunoSEQ multiplex PCR. The sample consists of over 700,000 clones, roughly 72% of them appearing once. Donation came from healthy HIV-negative adults that had no recent acute infections or vaccinations. Specimen: memory CD4+ T cells sorted from blood. Sample subset: CD45RA-negative fraction. The chain has TRBV9 and TRBJ2-2; no clear D gene. The receptor was derived from a woman aged 25 to 39 in good health. The CDR3 is CASSVDTGELFF. The CDR3 DNA is TGTGCCAGCAGCGTAGACACCGGGGAGCTGTTTTTT. Based on the CDR3 plus reference TRBV9 and TRBJ2-2, the full variable domain is DSGVTQTPKHLITATGQRVTLRCSPRSGDLSVYWYQQSLDQGLQFLIQYYNGEERAKGNILERFSAQQFPDLHSELNLSSLELGDSALYFCASSVDTGELFFGEGSRLTVL.